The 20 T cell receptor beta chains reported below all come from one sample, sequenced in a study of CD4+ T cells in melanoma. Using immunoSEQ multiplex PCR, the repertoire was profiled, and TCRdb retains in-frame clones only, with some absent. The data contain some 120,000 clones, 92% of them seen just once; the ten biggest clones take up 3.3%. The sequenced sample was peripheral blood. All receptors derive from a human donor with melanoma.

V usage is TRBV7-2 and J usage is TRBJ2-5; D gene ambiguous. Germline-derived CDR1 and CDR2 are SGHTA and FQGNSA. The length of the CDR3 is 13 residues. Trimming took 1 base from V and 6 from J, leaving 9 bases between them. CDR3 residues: CASSLEVGKTQYF. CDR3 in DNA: TGTGCCAGCAGCTTAGAAGTAGGAAAGACCCAGTACTTC.

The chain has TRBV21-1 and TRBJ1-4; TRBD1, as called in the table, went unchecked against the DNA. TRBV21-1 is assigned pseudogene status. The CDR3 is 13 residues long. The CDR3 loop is CASSRQVGEKLFF. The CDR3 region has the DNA TGTGCCAGCAGCAGGCAGGTCGGTGAAAAACTGTTTTTT.

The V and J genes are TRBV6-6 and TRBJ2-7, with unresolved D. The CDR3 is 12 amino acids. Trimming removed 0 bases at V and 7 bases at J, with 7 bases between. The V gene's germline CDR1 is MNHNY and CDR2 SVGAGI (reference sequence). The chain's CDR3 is CASSYSGGEQYF. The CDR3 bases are TGTGCCAGCAGTTACTCAGGCGGAGAGCAGTACTTC.

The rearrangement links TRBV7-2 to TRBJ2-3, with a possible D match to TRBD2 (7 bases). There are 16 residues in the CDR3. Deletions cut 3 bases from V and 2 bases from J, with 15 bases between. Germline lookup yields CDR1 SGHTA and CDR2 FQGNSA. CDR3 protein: CASSFKGGESTDTQYF. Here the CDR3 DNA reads TGTGCCAGCAGCTTCAAAGGGGGGGAATCCACAGATACGCAGTATTTT.

The CDR3 spells CASSLNSQNYEQYF. In DNA form, the CDR3 reads TGTGCCAGCAGCTTAAACAGCCAGAACTACGAGCAGTACTTC. The chain is built from TRBV7-9 and TRBJ2-7; no clear D. Germline assignment: CDR1 SEHNR and CDR2 FQNEAQ (reference sequence). V lost 2 bases and J lost 3, with 11 bases in between. CDR3 length equals 14 residues.

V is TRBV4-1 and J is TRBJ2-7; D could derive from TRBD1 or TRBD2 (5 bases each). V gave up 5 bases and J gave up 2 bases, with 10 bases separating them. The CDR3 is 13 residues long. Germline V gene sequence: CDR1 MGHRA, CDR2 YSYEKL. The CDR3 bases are TGCGCCAGCAGCGGGGGTGGTCCCTACGAGCAGTACTTC. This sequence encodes CASSGGGPYEQYF.

The CDR3 region is CASSLHRDDQPQHF. The DNA of the CDR3 is TGTGCCAGCAGTCTCCACAGGGACGATCAGCCCCAGCATTTT. The genes are TRBV28 and TRBJ1-5; a weak D match, TRBD1 (6 bases). Germline loops: CDR1 MDHEN, CDR2 SYDVKM. CDR3 length: 14 amino acids. V lost 5 bases to trimming and J lost 5 bases, with 13 bases between them.

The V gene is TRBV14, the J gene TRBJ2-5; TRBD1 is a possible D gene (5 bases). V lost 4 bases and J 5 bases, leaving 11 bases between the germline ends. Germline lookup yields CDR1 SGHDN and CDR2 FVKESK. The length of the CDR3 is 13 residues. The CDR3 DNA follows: TGTGCCAGCAGCCTGACAGTAAGGGAGACCCAGTACTTC. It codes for CASSLTVRETQYF.

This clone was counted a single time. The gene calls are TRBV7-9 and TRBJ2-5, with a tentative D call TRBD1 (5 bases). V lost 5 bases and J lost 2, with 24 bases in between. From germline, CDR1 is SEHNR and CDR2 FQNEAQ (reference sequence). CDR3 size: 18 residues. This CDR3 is CASSRPVIGAIGQETQYF. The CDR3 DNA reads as TGTGCCAGCAGCCGCCCCGTCATAGGGGCGATTGGGCAAGAGACCCAGTACTTC.

CDR3 in DNA: TGTGCCAGCAGCCAAGGTAGGTTGAACACTGAAGCTTTCTTT. As protein: CASSQGRLNTEAFF. The rearrangement links TRBV9 to TRBJ1-1; no clear D gene. V shed 4 bases and J shed 0 bases, with 10 bases lying between them. Germline CDR1 is SGDLS and CDR2 is YYNGEE. The CDR3 is made up of 14 amino acids.

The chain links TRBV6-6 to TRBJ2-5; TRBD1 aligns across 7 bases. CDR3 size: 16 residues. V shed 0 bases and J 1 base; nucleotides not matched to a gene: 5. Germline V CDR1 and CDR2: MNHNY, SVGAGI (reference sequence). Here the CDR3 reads CASSYSMDRRQETQYF. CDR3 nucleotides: TGTGCCAGCAGTTACTCGATGGACAGGCGCCAAGAGACCCAGTACTTC.

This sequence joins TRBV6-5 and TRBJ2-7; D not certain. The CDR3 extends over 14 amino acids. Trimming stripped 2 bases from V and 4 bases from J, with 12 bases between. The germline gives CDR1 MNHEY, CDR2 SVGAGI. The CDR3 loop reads CASSYLSTIYEQYF. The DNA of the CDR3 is TGTGCCAGCAGTTACCTCAGCACGATTTACGAGCAGTACTTC.

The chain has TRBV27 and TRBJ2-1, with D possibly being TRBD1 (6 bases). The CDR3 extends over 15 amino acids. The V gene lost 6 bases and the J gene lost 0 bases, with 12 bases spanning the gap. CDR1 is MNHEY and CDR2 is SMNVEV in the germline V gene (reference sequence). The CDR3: CASSPDRSSYNEQFF. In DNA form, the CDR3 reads TGTGCCAGCAGCCCCGACAGGAGCTCCTACAATGAGCAGTTCTTC.

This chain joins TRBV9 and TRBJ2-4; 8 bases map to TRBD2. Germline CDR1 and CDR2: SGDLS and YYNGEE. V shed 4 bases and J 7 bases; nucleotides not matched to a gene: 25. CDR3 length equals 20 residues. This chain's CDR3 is CASSLTGGLAGPMRGNIQYF. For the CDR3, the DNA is TGTGCCAGCAGCCTTACCGGAGGCCTAGCGGGCCCGATGCGGGGGAACATTCAGTACTTC.

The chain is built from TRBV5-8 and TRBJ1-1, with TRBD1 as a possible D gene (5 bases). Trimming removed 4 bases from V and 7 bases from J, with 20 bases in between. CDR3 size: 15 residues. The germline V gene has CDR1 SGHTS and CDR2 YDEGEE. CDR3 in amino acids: CASSTGLPSLDEAFF. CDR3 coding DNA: TGTGCCAGCAGCACGGGACTACCGAGTTTAGATGAAGCTTTCTTT.

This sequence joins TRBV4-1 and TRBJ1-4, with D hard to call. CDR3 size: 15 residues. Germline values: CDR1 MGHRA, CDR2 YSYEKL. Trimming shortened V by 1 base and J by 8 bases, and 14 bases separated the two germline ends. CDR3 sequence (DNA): TGCGCCAGCAGCCAAGGGGTGGACCCATTAGAAAAACTGTTTTTT. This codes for CASSQGVDPLEKLFF.

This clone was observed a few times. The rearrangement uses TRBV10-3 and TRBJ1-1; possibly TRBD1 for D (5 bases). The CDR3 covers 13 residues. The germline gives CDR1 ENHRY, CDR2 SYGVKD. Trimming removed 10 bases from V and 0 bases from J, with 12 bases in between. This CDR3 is CASLTGLNTEAFF. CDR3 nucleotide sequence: TGTGCCAGCCTCACAGGCCTGAACACTGAAGCTTTCTTT.

This CDR3 is CASSSPTVPEQYF. In nucleotides, the CDR3 is TGTGCCAGCAGCTCCCCGACCGTCCCCGAGCAGTACTTC. The chain has TRBV11-2 and TRBJ2-7; unclear D gene. The CDR3 is 13 residues long. The germline V and J ends were trimmed by 4 bases and 6 bases, with 13 bases remaining between them. Looked up from germline, CDR1 is SGHAT and CDR2 is FQNNGV.

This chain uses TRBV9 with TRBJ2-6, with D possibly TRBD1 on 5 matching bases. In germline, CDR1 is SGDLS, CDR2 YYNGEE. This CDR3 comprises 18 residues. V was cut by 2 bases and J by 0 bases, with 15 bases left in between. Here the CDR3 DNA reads TGTGCCAGCAGCGTCATTGGGGCCATGGACTCTGGGGCCAACGTCCTGACTTTC. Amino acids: CASSVIGAMDSGANVLTF.

DNA of the CDR3: TGCAGCGCAGGACAGGGGGCGTCCTACAATGAGCAGTTCTTC. Translating it yields CSAGQGASYNEQFF. J is TRBJ2-1 and V is TRBV29-1; TRBD1 aligns across 11 bases. Germline CDR1 and CDR2: SQVTM and ANQGSEA. The CDR3 covers 14 residues. The V gene end was trimmed by 7 bases and the J gene end by 1 base; junction bases not matched to a gene: 3.